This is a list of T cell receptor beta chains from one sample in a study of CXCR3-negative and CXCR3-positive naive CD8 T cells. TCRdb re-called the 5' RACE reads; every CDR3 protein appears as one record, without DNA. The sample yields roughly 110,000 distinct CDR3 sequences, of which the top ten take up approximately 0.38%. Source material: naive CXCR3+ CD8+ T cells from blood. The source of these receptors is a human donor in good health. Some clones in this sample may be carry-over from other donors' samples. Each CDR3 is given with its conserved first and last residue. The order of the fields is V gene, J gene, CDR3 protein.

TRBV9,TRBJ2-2,CASSVATSGGDTGELFF
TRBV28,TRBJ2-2,CASRRPLAGYTGELFF
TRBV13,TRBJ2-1,CASSVGYSGGQHNEQFF
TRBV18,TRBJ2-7,CASSPTGSSYEQYF
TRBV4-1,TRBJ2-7,CASSQGLQYEQYF
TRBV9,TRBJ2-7,CASSVASDSTYEQYF
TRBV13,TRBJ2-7,CASSSRQSSYEQYF
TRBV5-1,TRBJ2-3,CASSWPFLIAGGSSTDTQYF
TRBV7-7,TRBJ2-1,CASSYRDRVDEQFF
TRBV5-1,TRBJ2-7,CASSLEGLADTYEQYF
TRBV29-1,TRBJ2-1,CSVESGGGDEQFF
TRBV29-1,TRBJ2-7,CSVRSPDGYEQYF
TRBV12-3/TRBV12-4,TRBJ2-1,CASSLVGTFYNEQFF
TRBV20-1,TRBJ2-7,CSAPGLAYGGSYEQYF
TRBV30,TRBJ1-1,CAWSSAGNTEAFF